This is a list of T cell receptor beta chains from one sample in a study of blood T cell repertoires in COVID-19. The protocol was immunoSEQ multiplex PCR, while the TCRdb copy is restricted to in-frame clones and leaves out a portion. The data show a few hundred thousand clones, about nine tenths seen once. The specimen was peripheral blood. The receptors here all came from a man aged 35 to 55 who had recovered from COVID-19. Each CDR3 is given with its conserved first and last residue. Each record gives: V gene, clone size, D gene, J gene, CDR3 protein, CDR3 DNA. D genes are given only for firm matches. Some rows have no size entry. The others give once, few or many, or a class for an expanded clone.

v_gene: TRBV3-1/TRBV3-2
abundance: once
d_gene: .
j_gene: TRBJ1-2
CDR3aa: CASTHGDSGYTF
CDR3nt: TGTGCCAGCACCCACGGGGATTCCGGCTACACCTTC

v_gene: TRBV3-1/TRBV3-2
abundance: .
d_gene: .
j_gene: TRBJ2-5
CDR3aa: CASSRWGEEETQYF
CDR3nt: TGTGCCAGCAGCCGTTGGGGGGAAGAAGAGACCCAGTACTTC

v_gene: TRBV18
abundance: few
d_gene: .
j_gene: TRBJ1-3
CDR3aa: CASSPLRDGSGNTIYF
CDR3nt: TGTGCCAGCTCACCACTGAGGGATGGTTCTGGAAACACCATATATTTT

v_gene: TRBV5-4
abundance: .
d_gene: .
j_gene: TRBJ2-7
CDR3aa: CASSLAQRAPSYEQYF
CDR3nt: TGTGCCAGCAGCTTGGCCCAGAGGGCCCCCTCCTACGAGCAGTACTTC

v_gene: TRBV27
abundance: .
d_gene: TRBD1
j_gene: TRBJ1-2
CDR3aa: CASSFGQGAYYGYTF
CDR3nt: TGTGCCAGCAGTTTCGGACAGGGTGCCTACTATGGCTACACCTTC

v_gene: TRBV6-2/TRBV6-3
abundance: once
d_gene: TRBD1
j_gene: TRBJ2-7
CDR3aa: CASSFRQGLAEQYF
CDR3nt: TGTGCCAGCAGTTTTCGACAGGGGTTGGCCGAGCAGTACTTC

v_gene: TRBV6-5
abundance: .
d_gene: TRBD1
j_gene: TRBJ2-7
CDR3aa: CASRPGQGSYEQYF
CDR3nt: TGTGCCAGCAGACCGGGACAGGGATCCTACGAGCAGTACTTC

v_gene: TRBV5-6
abundance: .
d_gene: TRBD2
j_gene: TRBJ2-2
CDR3aa: CASNGLAGGELFF
CDR3nt: TGTGCCAGCAACGGACTAGCAGGCGGGGAGCTGTTTTTT

v_gene: TRBV21-1
abundance: .
d_gene: .
j_gene: TRBJ2-7
CDR3aa: CASSKGILGSYEQYF
CDR3nt: TGTGCCAGCAGCAAAGGCATACTAGGGAGCTACGAGCAGTACTTC

v_gene: TRBV18
abundance: .
d_gene: .
j_gene: TRBJ2-3
CDR3aa: CASSPWGGTDTQYF
CDR3nt: TGTGCCAGCTCCCCCTGGGGGGGCACAGATACGCAGTATTTT

v_gene: TRBV15
abundance: .
d_gene: TRBD2
j_gene: TRBJ2-5
CDR3aa: CATSTREEGQETQYF
CDR3nt: TGTGCCACCAGTACCCGGGAGGAGGGCCAAGAGACCCAGTACTTC

v_gene: TRBV27
abundance: few
d_gene: TRBD1
j_gene: TRBJ1-2
CDR3aa: CASKPRQGDGANYGYTF
CDR3nt: TGTGCCAGCAAACCCCGACAGGGGGATGGGGCTAACTATGGCTACACCTTC

v_gene: TRBV12-3/TRBV12-4
abundance: .
d_gene: .
j_gene: TRBJ1-2
CDR3aa: CASSIIRVGGYTF
CDR3nt: TGTGCCAGCAGCATTATACGGGTCGGGGGCTACACCTTC

v_gene: TRBV5-4
abundance: .
d_gene: .
j_gene: TRBJ1-4
CDR3aa: CASSSAGQTLF
CDR3nt: TGTGCCAGCAGCTCGGCAGGACAGACCCTTTTT

v_gene: TRBV7-8
abundance: .
d_gene: .
j_gene: TRBJ1-6
CDR3aa: CASSLASRANSPLHF
CDR3nt: TGTGCCAGCAGCTTAGCGAGCAGGGCCAATTCACCCCTCCACTTT

v_gene: TRBV5-6
abundance: .
d_gene: .
j_gene: TRBJ1-6
CDR3aa: CASSHAPNSPLHF
CDR3nt: TGTGCCAGCAGCCACGCGCCTAATTCACCCCTCCACTTT

v_gene: TRBV5-1
abundance: .
d_gene: .
j_gene: TRBJ1-2
CDR3aa: CASSHDSYGYTF
CDR3nt: TGCGCCAGCAGCCATGACAGCTATGGCTACACCTTC

v_gene: TRBV5-1
abundance: once
d_gene: TRBD2
j_gene: TRBJ2-3
CDR3aa: CASSYYSGVSTDTQYF
CDR3nt: TGCGCCAGCAGCTACTATAGCGGGGTGAGCACAGATACGCAGTATTTT

v_gene: TRBV7-9
abundance: .
d_gene: TRBD2
j_gene: TRBJ2-1
CDR3aa: CASSTPTSGSYNEQFF
CDR3nt: TGTGCCAGCAGCACGCCGACTAGCGGGAGCTACAATGAGCAGTTCTTC

v_gene: TRBV6-4
abundance: few
d_gene: .
j_gene: TRBJ2-1
CDR3aa: CASSVDSASSEQFF
CDR3nt: TGTGCCAGCAGTGTCGACTCAGCAAGCAGTGAGCAGTTCTTC

v_gene: TRBV6-6
abundance: .
d_gene: .
j_gene: TRBJ2-1
CDR3aa: CASSVAGFEQFF
CDR3nt: TGTGCCAGCAGCGTAGCCGGGTTTGAGCAGTTCTTC

v_gene: TRBV30
abundance: .
d_gene: .
j_gene: TRBJ2-5
CDR3aa: CAWNPGQETQYF
CDR3nt: TGTGCCTGGAACCCGGGCCAAGAGACCCAGTACTTC

v_gene: TRBV7-3
abundance: .
d_gene: .
j_gene: TRBJ2-2
CDR3aa: CASSIAAGELFF
CDR3nt: TGTGCCAGCAGCATAGCCGCCGGGGAGCTGTTTTTT

v_gene: TRBV10-3
abundance: .
d_gene: TRBD2
j_gene: TRBJ2-2
CDR3aa: CAISEGGRATGELFF
CDR3nt: TGTGCCATCAGTGAGGGCGGGAGGGCCACCGGGGAGCTGTTTTTT

v_gene: TRBV2
abundance: few
d_gene: TRBD1
j_gene: TRBJ2-1
CDR3aa: CASRQGQGINEQFF
CDR3nt: TGTGCCAGCAGACAGGGACAGGGCATCAATGAGCAGTTCTTC

v_gene: TRBV27
abundance: .
d_gene: .
j_gene: TRBJ2-1
CDR3aa: CASSTGAKKQFF
CDR3nt: TGTGCCAGCAGTACTGGGGCAAAAAAGCAGTTCTTC

v_gene: TRBV12-3/TRBV12-4
abundance: .
d_gene: .
j_gene: TRBJ2-2
CDR3aa: CASSLRPGELFF
CDR3nt: TGTGCCAGCAGTTTGAGGCCCGGGGAGCTGTTTTTT

v_gene: TRBV21-1
abundance: .
d_gene: .
j_gene: TRBJ1-1
CDR3aa: CASSKEEGRVNTEAFF
CDR3nt: TGTGCCAGCAGCAAAGAGGAGGGCAGGGTGAACACTGAAGCTTTCTTT

v_gene: TRBV12-5
abundance: .
d_gene: .
j_gene: TRBJ1-5
CDR3aa: CASGFHGDQPQHF
CDR3nt: TGTGCTAGTGGTTTTCACGGGGATCAGCCCCAGCATTTT

v_gene: TRBV13
abundance: .
d_gene: TRBD1
j_gene: TRBJ1-1
CDR3aa: CASSLGGGQEAFF
CDR3nt: TGTGCCAGCAGCTTAGGTGGGGGACAGGAAGCTTTCTTT

v_gene: TRBV25-1
abundance: many
d_gene: TRBD1
j_gene: TRBJ2-7
CDR3aa: CASSAGQGNEQYF
CDR3nt: TGTGCCAGCAGTGCTGGACAGGGCAACGAGCAGTACTTC

v_gene: TRBV2
abundance: once
d_gene: .
j_gene: TRBJ2-1
CDR3aa: CASSERQVDNEQFF
CDR3nt: TGTGCCAGCAGTGAACGGCAGGTGGATAATGAGCAGTTCTTC

v_gene: TRBV4-1
abundance: .
d_gene: .
j_gene: TRBJ1-1
CDR3aa: CASSQDTGLTEAFF
CDR3nt: TGCGCCAGCAGCCAAGATACAGGGTTAACTGAAGCTTTCTTT

v_gene: TRBV5-1
abundance: .
d_gene: TRBD1
j_gene: TRBJ2-7
CDR3aa: CASSLGRDRGYEQYF
CDR3nt: TGCGCCAGCAGCTTGGGCCGGGACAGGGGTTACGAGCAGTACTTC

v_gene: TRBV5-5
abundance: .
d_gene: TRBD1
j_gene: TRBJ1-6
CDR3aa: CASSVGTGSGSPLHF
CDR3nt: TGTGCCAGCAGCGTTGGGACAGGGAGTGGTTCACCCCTCCACTTT

v_gene: TRBV3-1/TRBV3-2
abundance: .
d_gene: TRBD2
j_gene: TRBJ2-1
CDR3aa: CASVAGTEQFF
CDR3nt: TGTGCCAGTGTAGCGGGAACTGAGCAGTTCTTC

v_gene: TRBV10-3
abundance: .
d_gene: TRBD2
j_gene: TRBJ2-1
CDR3aa: CAISVLRASGSDRDEQFF
CDR3nt: TGTGCCATCTCAGTCTTAAGGGCTAGCGGGAGTGATAGGGATGAGCAGTTCTTC

v_gene: TRBV5-6
abundance: once
d_gene: .
j_gene: TRBJ1-2
CDR3aa: CASSLDRVDSYTF
CDR3nt: TGTGCCAGCAGCTTGGACAGGGTGGATAGCTACACCTTC

v_gene: TRBV2
abundance: .
d_gene: .
j_gene: TRBJ2-1
CDR3aa: CASSLGGAYNEQFF
CDR3nt: TGTGCCAGCAGCCTAGGGGGGGCCTACAATGAGCAGTTCTTC

v_gene: TRBV7-9
abundance: .
d_gene: .
j_gene: TRBJ2-3
CDR3aa: CASSSIANTQYF
CDR3nt: TGTGCCAGCAGCTCGATAGCAAATACGCAGTATTTT

v_gene: TRBV6-5
abundance: .
d_gene: .
j_gene: TRBJ2-5
CDR3aa: CASSPWGGLQETQYF
CDR3nt: TGTGCCAGCAGTCCCTGGGGGGGGCTACAAGAGACCCAGTACTTC

v_gene: TRBV19
abundance: .
d_gene: TRBD1
j_gene: TRBJ1-1
CDR3aa: CASSWGTGKEAFF
CDR3nt: TGTGCCAGTAGTTGGGGGACAGGGAAGGAAGCTTTCTTT

v_gene: TRBV5-8
abundance: .
d_gene: .
j_gene: TRBJ1-2
CDR3aa: CASSYQYGYTF
CDR3nt: TGTGCCAGCAGCTACCAGTATGGCTACACCTTC

v_gene: TRBV5-4
abundance: .
d_gene: .
j_gene: TRBJ1-2
CDR3aa: CASSTQTARSYGYTF
CDR3nt: TGTGCCAGCAGCACTCAGACAGCAAGATCCTATGGCTACACCTTC

v_gene: TRBV21-1
abundance: .
d_gene: .
j_gene: TRBJ2-5
CDR3aa: CASSPRTGKEETQYF
CDR3nt: TGTGCCAGCAGCCCGCGGACAGGGAAAGAAGAGACCCAGTACTTC

v_gene: TRBV9
abundance: .
d_gene: TRBD1
j_gene: TRBJ1-2
CDR3aa: CASSVHTTGEEGYTF
CDR3nt: TGTGCCAGCAGCGTACATACCACAGGGGAGGAGGGCTACACCTTC

v_gene: TRBV5-4
abundance: .
d_gene: TRBD1
j_gene: TRBJ2-1
CDR3aa: CASSLGFVPGQRNEQFF
CDR3nt: TGTGCCAGCAGCTTGGGGTTTGTCCCGGGACAGAGGAATGAGCAGTTCTTC

v_gene: TRBV5-1
abundance: once
d_gene: TRBD2
j_gene: TRBJ2-3
CDR3aa: CASSLGSLAGGPDTQYF
CDR3nt: TGCGCCAGCAGCTTGGGATCTCTAGCGGGGGGTCCAGATACGCAGTATTTT

v_gene: TRBV4-1
abundance: .
d_gene: .
j_gene: TRBJ1-2
CDR3aa: CASSQADTTGYGYTF
CDR3nt: TGCGCCAGCAGCCAAGCGGACACGACTGGTTATGGCTACACCTTC

v_gene: TRBV19
abundance: .
d_gene: TRBD1
j_gene: TRBJ1-1
CDR3aa: CASNGRGRGALTEAFF
CDR3nt: TGTGCCAGTAATGGCAGGGGGCGCGGGGCACTCACTGAAGCTTTCTTT

v_gene: TRBV27
abundance: .
d_gene: TRBD2
j_gene: TRBJ2-1
CDR3aa: CASSSILAGAYNEQFF
CDR3nt: TGTGCCAGCAGCTCAATCCTAGCGGGAGCCTACAATGAGCAGTTCTTC

v_gene: TRBV9
abundance: .
d_gene: TRBD1
j_gene: TRBJ1-1
CDR3aa: CASSVGPGQGVATEAFF
CDR3nt: TGTGCCAGCAGCGTAGGACCGGGACAGGGGGTGGCCACTGAAGCTTTCTTT

v_gene: TRBV7-9
abundance: .
d_gene: TRBD1
j_gene: TRBJ1-4
CDR3aa: CASTRLWTGVRGTNEKLFF
CDR3nt: TGTGCCAGCACCCGATTGTGGACAGGGGTTAGGGGAACTAATGAAAAACTGTTTTTT

v_gene: TRBV5-1
abundance: .
d_gene: TRBD2
j_gene: TRBJ2-3
CDR3aa: CASRERAGESTDTQYF
CDR3nt: TGCGCCAGCAGGGAAAGAGCGGGGGAGAGCACAGATACGCAGTATTTT

v_gene: TRBV6-5
abundance: .
d_gene: TRBD2
j_gene: TRBJ2-6
CDR3aa: CASRGGGSGANVLTF
CDR3nt: TGTGCCAGCAGGGGCGGGGGTTCTGGGGCCAACGTCCTGACTTTC

v_gene: TRBV27
abundance: .
d_gene: .
j_gene: TRBJ2-3
CDR3aa: CASSLLGGTDTQYF
CDR3nt: TGTGCCAGCAGTTTGCTAGGGGGAACAGATACGCAGTATTTT

v_gene: TRBV30
abundance: once
d_gene: .
j_gene: TRBJ2-5
CDR3aa: CAWSVAGLVETQYF
CDR3nt: TGTGCCTGGAGTGTTGCAGGGTTAGTGGAGACCCAGTACTTC

v_gene: TRBV6-5
abundance: .
d_gene: .
j_gene: TRBJ1-6
CDR3aa: CASSPFPNSPLHF
CDR3nt: TGTGCCAGCAGCCCCTTCCCTAATTCACCCCTCCACTTT

v_gene: TRBV5-6
abundance: once
d_gene: .
j_gene: TRBJ2-1
CDR3aa: CASSFAVSSKTSNEQFF
CDR3nt: TGTGCCAGCAGCTTCGCTGTGAGCTCGAAAACTAGCAATGAGCAGTTCTTC